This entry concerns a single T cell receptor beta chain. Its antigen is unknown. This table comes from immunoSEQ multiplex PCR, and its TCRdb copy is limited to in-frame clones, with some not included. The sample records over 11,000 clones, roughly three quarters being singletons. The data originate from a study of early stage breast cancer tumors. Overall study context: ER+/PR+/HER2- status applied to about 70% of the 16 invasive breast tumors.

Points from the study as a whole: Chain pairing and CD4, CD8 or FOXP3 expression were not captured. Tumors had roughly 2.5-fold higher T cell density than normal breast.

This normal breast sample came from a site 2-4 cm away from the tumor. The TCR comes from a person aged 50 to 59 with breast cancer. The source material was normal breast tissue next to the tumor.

CDR3 loop: CASSHRDGDEAFF. As DNA, the CDR3 is TGTGCCAGCAGCCACAGGGACGGTGATGAAGCTTTCTTT. V is TRBV14 and J is TRBJ1-1; D might be TRBD1 (5 bases). The germline gives CDR1 SGHDN, CDR2 FVKESK. This CDR3 region has 13 residues. The V and J ends lost 3 bases and 7 bases respectively, with 12 bases between them.